This TCR beta chain came from a study of identical twins. From the 5' RACE reads, TCRdb called clonotypes with MiXCR, one entry per CDR3 protein. The top ten hold around 12% of the sample, which has 400,000 to 500,000 distinct CDR3 sequences, approximately 17% seen once. Germline CDR1 SGHNT, CDR2 YYREEE (reference sequence). This CDR3 is 17 amino acids long. The V end was cut by 0 bases, the J end by 3 bases, with 15 bases between. About this clonotype: Its antigen is still unknown.

General study results and limits: Alpha sequences out of frame and shared by twins had excess low generation probability. Models predicted too little out-of-frame TCR alpha sharing in monozygotic twins. Out-of-frame beta chain sequences displayed weaker excess sharing between twins. These conclusions were based on statistical analysis (cross-sectional, not following the same donors).

The TCR sequence derives from a man aged 45-60 years in good health. This chain uses TRBV5-4 with TRBJ2-2, with a tentative D call TRBD1 (6 bases). Specimen: naive T cells sorted from blood. CDR3 sequence: CASSLDSGRGDTGELFF. For the CDR3, the DNA is TGTGCCAGCAGCTTGGATTCGGGCAGGGGAGACACCGGGGAGCTGTTTTTT.